The 30 T cell receptor beta chains in this list originate from one sample, sequenced in a study of graft-versus-host responses after intestinal transplantation. These receptors are not linked to any known antigen. Profiling relied on immunoSEQ multiplex PCR, and the TCRdb table lists in-frame clones only, not all of them. In the table there are 84,000 or so clones, roughly four fifths of which are singletons. Material: unstimulated CD4+ T cells sorted from spleen or lymph node cells, obtained before intestinal transplant. The receptors come from a human donor who received an intestinal transplant.

The chain employs TRBV4-2 and TRBJ2-7; D might be TRBD1 (5 bases). V lost 4 bases to trimming and J lost 4 bases, with 11 bases between them. CDR1 and CDR2 (germline): LGHNA, YNFKEQ. There are 13 residues in the CDR3. The CDR3: CASSPDQGYEQYF. CDR3 bases: TGTGCCAGCAGCCCGGATCAGGGTTACGAGCAGTACTTC.

This clone was seen a handful of times. This rearrangement joins TRBV5-1 to TRBJ1-2; the D gene is possibly TRBD1 (5 bases). V was clipped by 4 bases and J by 7 bases, with 11 bases between them. CDR3 length: 12 amino acids. Germline V gene sequence: CDR1 SGHRS, CDR2 YFSETQ. CDR3 region: CASSPEGAGYTF. CDR3 nucleotide sequence: TGCGCCAGCAGCCCCGAAGGGGCTGGCTACACCTTC.

V gene TRBV6-1 combines with J gene TRBJ1-2, with D possibly TRBD1 on 6 matching bases. Trimming took off 6 bases at V and 4 bases at J, with 12 bases between the two ends. This CDR3 spans 13 amino acids. Germline assignment: CDR1 MNHNS and CDR2 SASEGT. In DNA form, the CDR3 reads TGTGCCAGCAGCCCCCAGGGGACCTATGGCTACACCTTC. This translates into CASSPQGTYGYTF.

This clone was counted once. The rearrangement uses TRBV11-1 and TRBJ1-2; the match to TRBD1 covers 7 bases. Germline CDR1 reads SGHAT; CDR2 reads FQDESV (reference sequence). The ends lost 5 bases at V and 6 bases at J; junction bases unmatched: 6. The CDR3 extends over 13 amino acids. The CDR3 protein is CASSPAGTDGYTF. CDR3 DNA: TGTGCCAGCAGCCCGGCCGGGACAGATGGCTACACCTTC.

The chain links TRBV5-1 to TRBJ2-3; a possible D gene is TRBD1 (6 bases). The germline V gene has CDR1 SGHRS and CDR2 YFSETQ. The V and J ends lost 6 bases and 3 bases respectively, with 11 bases between them. The CDR3 spans 13 residues. The CDR3 is CASTLQGTDTQYF. CDR3 nucleotides: TGCGCCAGCACCTTACAGGGTACAGATACGCAGTATTTT. The full variable domain, its missing parts supplied by reference TRBV5-1 and TRBJ2-3, is KAGVTQTPRYLIKTRGQQVTLSCSPISGHRSVSWYQQTPGQGLQFLFEYFSETQRNKGNFPGRFSGRQFSNSRSEMNVSTLELGDSALYLCASTLQGTDTQYFGPGTRLTVL.

This clone was seen only a few times. Written as DNA, the CDR3 is TGTGCCAGCACGTTAAACTCCTATAATTCACCCCTCCACTTT. Translated, it gives CASTLNSYNSPLHF. The J gene is TRBJ1-6, the V gene TRBV27; D is unresolved. The V and J ends lost 7 bases and 0 bases respectively, with 7 bases between them. The CDR3 extends over 14 amino acids. Germline assignment: CDR1 MNHEY and CDR2 SMNVEV (reference sequence).

The chain joins TRBV6-5 to TRBJ1-3, with D possibly matching TRBD1 (5 bases). Between the trimmed V and J ends, which lost 6 bases and 0 bases, there was a span of 12 bases. Germline CDR1 is MNHEY and CDR2 is SVGAGI. This CDR3 is 15 amino acids long. The CDR3 nucleotides are TGTGCCAGCAGCCCAGGGTATTACTCTGGAAACACCATATATTTT. Its protein product is CASSPGYYSGNTIYF.

V is TRBV2 and J is TRBJ2-3; D is perhaps TRBD1 (6 bases). The CDR3 loop spans 13 amino acids. The germline V gene has CDR1 SNHLY and CDR2 FYNNEI. V lost 8 bases, J lost 5 bases, and 14 bases lay in between. CDR3: CASVGQQGDTQYF. The DNA of the CDR3 is TGTGCCAGCGTAGGTCAACAGGGAGATACGCAGTATTTT.

This clone showed up just once. The genes are TRBV5-1 and TRBJ1-4, with D maybe TRBD1 (6 bases). CDR3 length: 15 residues. Between the trimmed V and J ends, which lost 0 bases and 3 bases, there was a span of 9 bases. Germline values: CDR1 SGHRS, CDR2 YFSETQ. The CDR3 here is CASSLEGGPNEKLFF. CDR3 nucleotide sequence: TGCGCCAGCAGCTTGGAGGGGGGGCCTAATGAAAAACTGTTTTTT. The full variable domain, in which reference TRBV5-1 and TRBJ1-4 provide the parts outside the CDR3, is KAGVTQTPRYLIKTRGQQVTLSCSPISGHRSVSWYQQTPGQGLQFLFEYFSETQRNKGNFPGRFSGRQFSNSRSEMNVSTLELGDSALYLCASSLEGGPNEKLFFGSGTQLSVL.

The chain carries TRBV15 and TRBJ2-3; 10 nucleotides agree with TRBD2. J gave up 2 bases and V 1 base, and 3 bases lay outside the gene matches. Germline lookup yields CDR1 LNHNV and CDR2 YYDKDF (reference sequence). The CDR3 sequence is 16 residues long. The CDR3 DNA follows: TGTGCCACCAGCAGAGGTAGCGGGGGGTACACAGATACGCAGTATTTT. Protein sequence: CATSRGSGGYTDTQYF.

V usage is TRBV29-1 and J usage is TRBJ1-4; D remains unclear. Germline V gives CDR1 SQVTM, CDR2 ANQGSEA. The length of the CDR3 is 13 residues. V lost 5 bases to trimming and J lost 4 bases, with 11 bases between them. In nucleotides, the CDR3 is TGCAGCGTTCTGAGCGGGGTTAATGAAAAACTGTTTTTT. This sequence encodes CSVLSGVNEKLFF.

The chain combines TRBV18 with TRBJ2-6; D uncertain. Per germline, CDR1 KGHSH and CDR2 LQKENI. CDR3 length equals 13 residues. With 8 bases removed from V and 0 bases from J, the gap between germline ends came to 5 bases. This chain's CDR3 is CASLNSGANVLTF. CDR3 bases: TGTGCCAGCCTAAACTCTGGGGCCAACGTCCTGACTTTC. Looking up the rest from reference TRBV18 and TRBJ2-6 gives the full variable domain: NAGVMQNPRHLVRRRGQEARLRCSPMKGHSHVYWYRQLPEEGLKFMVYLQKENIIDESGMPKERFSAEFPKEGPSILRIQQVVRGDSAAYFCASLNSGANVLTFGAGSRLTVL.

The chain uses TRBV6-5 and TRBJ2-3; TRBD1 agrees at 9 bases. V lost 5 bases, J lost 3 bases, and 3 bases stayed unmatched. The V gene's germline CDR1 is MNHEY and CDR2 SVGAGI. This CDR3 is built from 14 residues. The CDR3 DNA reads TGTGCCAGCAGTAGGGACAGGGAGACAGATACGCAGTATTTT. This codes for CASSRDRETDTQYF.

J is TRBJ2-7 and V is TRBV7-8; TRBD2 matches 10 bases. Germline V gene data show CDR1 as SGHVS and CDR2 as FQNEAQ. V shed 6 bases and J 4 bases; nucleotides not matched to a gene: 18. CDR3 length equals 18 residues. CDR3 sequence: CASRLYPNPLAGDYEQYF. The CDR3 nucleotides read TGTGCCAGCAGACTGTACCCCAACCCGCTAGCGGGAGATTACGAGCAGTACTTC.

The genes are TRBV28 and TRBJ2-1; TRBD1 aligns across 7 bases. Germline V gene sequence: CDR1 MDHEN, CDR2 SYDVKM. The CDR3 runs 14 residues. Trimming at V came to 6 bases and at J to 4 bases, leaving 6 bases not matched to a gene. The CDR3 coding sequence is TGTGCCAGCAGGGCCCGGGACAGATACAATGAGCAGTTCTTC. Encoded protein: CASRARDRYNEQFF. The entire variable domain, with the rest obtained from reference TRBV28 and TRBJ2-1, is as follows: DVKVTQSSRYLVKRTGEKVFLECVQDMDHENMFWYRQDPGLGLRLIYFSYDVKMKEKGDIPEGYSVSREKKERFSLILESASTNQTSMYLCASRARDRYNEQFFGPGTRLTVL.

The J gene is TRBJ1-2, the V gene TRBV5-6; TRBD1 might be the D (6 bases). Germline CDR1 reads SGHDT; CDR2 reads YYEEEE. The ends were cut back, 2 bases at V and 3 bases at J, with 14 bases in the middle. This CDR3 has 15 amino acids. The CDR3 nucleotides are TGTGCCAGCAGCTTTGGACAGAGAGGGGACTATGGCTACACCTTC. Protein sequence: CASSFGQRGDYGYTF.

This rearrangement joins TRBV10-3 to TRBJ2-3, with D unclear. The CDR3 is 17 residues long. CDR1 and CDR2 (germline): ENHRY, SYGVKD. V lost 4 bases and J lost 1, with 18 bases in between. The CDR3 reads CAISVGFSPFGTDTQYF. The CDR3 DNA reads as TGTGCCATCAGTGTCGGGTTTTCACCCTTCGGCACAGATACGCAGTATTTT.

The chain couples TRBV11-1 to TRBJ1-2, with D perhaps matching TRBD1 (5 bases). This CDR3 is 12 amino acids long. In germline, CDR1 is SGHAT, CDR2 FQDESV (reference sequence). Trimming cost V 1 base and J 6 bases, with 6 bases left between them. The CDR3 sequence is CASSLVGDGYTF. The CDR3 DNA reads as TGTGCCAGCAGCTTAGTAGGGGATGGCTACACCTTC. Drawing the rest from reference TRBV11-1 and TRBJ1-2, the complete variable domain is EAEVAQSPRYKITEKSQAVAFWCDPISGHATLYWYRQILGQGPELLVQFQDESVVDDSQLPKDRFSAERLKGVDSTLKIQPAELGDSAMYLCASSLVGDGYTFGSGTRLTVV.

The chain is built from TRBV7-9 and TRBJ1-5; 7 bases match TRBD1. Trimming removed 8 bases from V and 7 bases from J; junction bases left unmatched: 8. The CDR3 is 13 residues long. Germline lookup yields CDR1 SEHNR and CDR2 FQNEAQ (reference sequence). The CDR3 nucleotides are TGTGCCAGCTCCATCCGGGACAGACAGCCCCAGCATTTT. Its protein is CASSIRDRQPQHF.

The chain couples TRBV7-6 to TRBJ2-2; 15 positions agree with TRBD2. The CDR3 loop spans 18 amino acids. Germline V gives CDR1 SGHVS, CDR2 FNYEAQ. Trimming cost V 3 bases and J 4 bases; bases outside gene matches: 6. This chain's CDR3 is CASSFGLAGGRGTGELFF. CDR3 DNA sequence: TGTGCCAGCAGCTTCGGACTAGCGGGAGGGAGGGGCACCGGGGAGCTGTTTTTT.

The CDR3 loop reads CAWRPGEYGYTF. Written as DNA, the CDR3 is TGTGCCTGGAGGCCAGGGGAATATGGCTACACCTTC. The V gene is TRBV30, the J gene TRBJ1-2, with TRBD1 as a possible D gene (6 bases). The V end lost 3 bases, the J end lost 5 bases, and 10 bases lay between the germline ends. Germline-derived CDR1 and CDR2 are GTSNPN and SVGIG (reference sequence). This CDR3 has 12 amino acids.

The chain links TRBV7-6 to TRBJ2-1; possible D gene TRBD1, 5 bases. CDR1 and CDR2 from the germline V gene are SGHVS and FNYEAQ. The CDR3 spans 13 residues. Trimming pared 5 bases from V and 10 bases from J, leaving 15 bases between. The CDR3: CASSRLATAEQFF. As DNA, the CDR3 is TGTGCCAGCAGCCGGTTGGCGACAGCAGAGCAGTTCTTC.

This CDR3 is CASSLGGTSGRIEQYF. CDR3 DNA sequence: TGTGCCAGCAGCTTGGGGGGGACTAGCGGGAGAATCGAGCAGTACTTC. The V and J genes are TRBV5-5 and TRBJ2-7; TRBD2 aligns across 14 bases. Trimming took 0 bases from V and 6 from J; bases not matched to a gene: 5. This CDR3 is built from 16 residues. Germline assignment: CDR1 SGHKS and CDR2 YYEKEE (reference sequence). Complete variable domain (other parts from reference TRBV5-5 and TRBJ2-7): DAGVTQSPTHLIKTRGQQVTLRCSPISGHKSVSWYQQVLGQGPQFIFQYYEKEERGRGNFPDRFSARQFPNYSSELNVNALLLGDSALYLCASSLGGTSGRIEQYFGPGTRLTVT.

There are many counts of this clone. The rearrangement joins TRBV5-1 to TRBJ2-7; D is unresolved. The V end lost 1 base, the J end lost 2 bases, and 10 bases lay between the germline ends. The CDR3 is made up of 14 amino acids. CDR1 and CDR2 from the germline V gene are SGHRS and YFSETQ. CDR3 amino acids: CASSLTPSAYEQYF. The CDR3 nucleotides read TGCGCCAGCAGCTTGACTCCTAGTGCCTACGAGCAGTACTTC.

V gene TRBV27 combines with J gene TRBJ1-1; 8 positions agree with TRBD1. V was pared by 5 bases and J by 1 base, with 3 bases of the junction left unmatched. The CDR3 has 14 amino acids. Looked up from germline, CDR1 is MNHEY and CDR2 is SMNVEV (reference sequence). CDR3 in DNA: TGTGCCAGCAGTCGGGACAGGTGGAACACTGAAGCTTTCTTT. Translation: CASSRDRWNTEAFF.

The V and J genes are TRBV18 and TRBJ1-2; D is possibly TRBD1 (5 bases). The CDR3 runs to 13 residues. From germline, CDR1 is KGHSH and CDR2 LQKENI. V was clipped by 5 bases and J by 3 bases, with 10 bases between them. CDR3 bases: TGTGCCAGCTCAGACAAGACAGACTATGGCTACACCTTC. Its protein product is CASSDKTDYGYTF.

This chain links TRBV30 with TRBJ2-1; the D gene is possibly TRBD1 (6 bases). This CDR3 has 14 residues. The V gene lost 2 bases and the J gene lost 8 bases, with 16 bases spanning the gap. Germline V gene lookup returns CDR1 GTSNPN and CDR2 SVGIG (reference sequence). The CDR3 region is CAWSRGNRYDEQFF. The CDR3 region has the DNA TGTGCCTGGAGTAGGGGGAATAGATACGATGAGCAGTTCTTC.

The rearrangement links TRBV28 to TRBJ1-2; no definite D call. CDR3 length equals 14 residues. The germline V gene encodes CDR1 MDHEN and CDR2 SYDVKM. Trimming shortened V by 7 bases and J by 5 bases, and 17 bases separated the two germline ends. DNA for the CDR3: TGTGCCAGCACCATCGAAAGAGGGAGGTATGGCTACACCTTC. This sequence encodes CASTIERGRYGYTF.

The CDR3 reads CASGLETGSNTEAFF. The CDR3 DNA reads TGTGCTAGTGGTTTGGAGACAGGGTCGAACACTGAAGCTTTCTTT. The V gene is TRBV12-5, the J gene TRBJ1-1; 7 bases align to TRBD1. V was pared by 1 base and J by 1 base, with 3 bases of the junction left unmatched. CDR1 and CDR2 from the germline V gene are LGHNT and FRNRAP. CDR3 length: 15 residues.

The chain is built from TRBV4-1 and TRBJ2-5; D assignment may be TRBD1 or TRBD2 (6 bases each). V was clipped by 4 bases and J by 2 bases, with 17 bases between them. There are 16 residues in the CDR3. The germline V gene encodes CDR1 MGHRA and CDR2 YSYEKL. The CDR3 coding sequence is TGCGCCAGCAGCCCAGAGGGGGGAAGGGGTCAAGAGACCCAGTACTTC. Its translation: CASSPEGGRGQETQYF.